This entry is about one TCR beta chain. This sample is drawn from a study of blood T cell repertoires in COVID-19. At the level of the study: There were acute and convalescent COVID-19 samples, and they came from the United States, Italy and Spain. Sources were T cells, B-cell-depleted T cells, or PBMCs; the material itself was cDNA or gDNA.

Followed over time, Seattle patients had been enrolled while infection was active. Original data processing: Using reference gene primer amplification, nucleated cell counts were estimated. Measured with immunoSEQ multiplex PCR; TCRdb has only the in-frame clones, and not every one. That table is the source of V, J and clone size, and D and trimming were worked out from the DNA. The table has about 170,000 clones, around four fifths seen once. Germline V gene lookup returns CDR1 KGHSH and CDR2 LQKENI. The CDR3 totals 15 residues. After removal of 3 bases from V and 4 bases from J, the junction contained 1 base not matched to a gene.

The TCR comes from a woman older than 75 with COVID-19, enrolled during active disease. V gene TRBV18 combines with J gene TRBJ2-5; 14 bases agree with TRBD2. Specimen: peripheral blood. The CDR3 protein is CASSPGTSGRETQYF. The CDR3 nucleotides read TGTGCCAGCTCACCCGGGACTAGCGGGAGAGAGACCCAGTACTTC. The whole variable domain, filled in from reference TRBV18 and TRBJ2-5, reads NAGVMQNPRHLVRRRGQEARLRCSPMKGHSHVYWYRQLPEEGLKFMVYLQKENIIDESGMPKERFSAEFPKEGPSILRIQQVVRGDSAAYFCASSPGTSGRETQYFGPGTRLLVL.